The 21 T cell receptor beta chains in this list originate from one sample, sequenced in a study of blood T cell repertoires in COVID-19. Method: immunoSEQ multiplex PCR; TCRdb's copy keeps in-frame clones and lacks some. Of 35,000 to 50,000 clones detected, about 70% appear once; the ten largest clones hold more than 55%. The sample consisted of peripheral blood. These receptors all stem from an elderly man with acute or convalescent COVID-19.

The chain employs TRBV19 and TRBJ1-2; D possibly corresponds to TRBD1 (6 bases). The ends were cut back, 5 bases at V and 4 bases at J, with 14 bases in the middle. This CDR3 spans 14 amino acids. The germline gives CDR1 LNHDA, CDR2 SQIVND (reference sequence). The CDR3 here is CASSLARGAYGYTF. Written as DNA, the CDR3 is TGTGCCAGTAGTTTAGCCAGGGGTGCCTATGGCTACACCTTC. Variable domain in full (rest from reference TRBV19 and TRBJ1-2): DGGITQSPKYLFRKEGQNVTLSCEQNLNHDAMYWYRQDPGQGLRLIYYSQIVNDFQKGDIAEGYSVSREKKESFPLTVTSAQKNPTAFYLCASSLARGAYGYTFGSGTRLTVV.

The chain recombines TRBV6-6 with TRBJ2-7; 11 positions match TRBD1. J gave up 4 bases and V 4 bases, and 6 bases lay outside the gene matches. The germline CDR1 and CDR2 sequences are MNHNY and SVGAGI (reference sequence). The CDR3 totals 15 residues. The chain's CDR3 is CASSSPGQGGYEQYF. As DNA, the CDR3 is TGTGCCAGCAGTTCGCCGGGACAGGGGGGTTACGAGCAGTACTTC.

The chain couples TRBV9 to TRBJ2-3; 9 bases are a match to TRBD2. CDR3 length: 15 residues. Germline loops: CDR1 SGDLS, CDR2 YYNGEE. Germline trimming cut 4 bases from V and 2 bases from J; bases unmatched to any gene: 5. CDR3 region: CASSSASGTTDTQYF. CDR3 sequence (DNA): TGTGCCAGCAGCTCCGCTAGCGGGACCACAGATACGCAGTATTTT.

The V call is TRBV4-2, the J call TRBJ2-7, with TRBD2 identical over 9 bases. Germline V gene lookup returns CDR1 LGHNA and CDR2 YNFKEQ. V lost 1 base and J lost 4; bases outside the gene matches: 5. This CDR3 spans 15 amino acids. In nucleotides, the CDR3 is TGTGCCAGCAGCCAAGGTAGCGGGAGTGCGTACGAGCAGTACTTC. Its translation: CASSQGSGSAYEQYF.

J is TRBJ2-2 and V is TRBV11-2; D gene ambiguous. V gave up 2 bases and J gave up 3 bases, with 7 bases separating them. The CDR3 loop spans 14 amino acids. Germline lookup yields CDR1 SGHAT and CDR2 FQNNGV. The CDR3 reads CASSLWHDTGELFF. The CDR3 DNA follows: TGTGCCAGCAGCTTATGGCACGACACCGGGGAGCTGTTTTTT.

The chain carries TRBV19 and TRBJ2-5; 13 bases match TRBD2. Germline CDR1 LNHDA, CDR2 SQIVND (reference sequence). This CDR3 is built from 16 residues. After removal of 7 bases from V and 3 bases from J, the junction contained 8 bases not matched to a gene. The CDR3, as DNA: TGTGCCAGTACCAGGACTAGCGGGAGCCTCAAAGAGACCCAGTACTTC. Its protein product is CASTRTSGSLKETQYF.

The V and J genes are TRBV14 and TRBJ2-7; tentatively, D is TRBD1 (6 bases). This CDR3 is 12 amino acids long. Trimming left V 3 bases short and J 6 bases short, with 9 bases between. Germline V gene data show CDR1 as SGHDN and CDR2 as FVKESK. This CDR3 is CASSQNRAEQYF. CDR3 sequence (DNA): TGTGCCAGCAGCCAGAACAGGGCCGAGCAGTACTTC.

The chain combines TRBV3-1 (or the pseudogene TRBV3-2) with TRBJ2-7; no clear D gene. Germline V CDR1 and CDR2: LGHDT, YNNKEL (reference sequence). V was clipped by 2 bases and J by 6 bases, with 8 bases between them. CDR3 size: 12 residues. CDR3 loop: CASSQKAIEQYF. DNA of the CDR3: TGTGCCAGCAGCCAAAAAGCGATCGAGCAGTACTTC.

V gene TRBV7-2 combines with J gene TRBJ2-1; 7 bases fit TRBD2. V lost 5 bases and J lost 6; bases outside the gene matches: 4. This CDR3 has 13 amino acids. Germline V gene lookup returns CDR1 SGHTA and CDR2 FQGNSA. CDR3 DNA: TGTGCCAGCAGCACCCCGGGGGGCAATGAGCAGTTCTTC. This encodes CASSTPGGNEQFF.

This clone occurred a few times. The genes are TRBV15 and TRBJ2-2; 11 nucleotides align to TRBD1. V gave up 3 bases and J gave up 7 bases; unmatched junction bases: 4. The V gene's germline CDR1 is LNHNV and CDR2 YYDKDF (reference sequence). CDR3 length equals 15 residues. The CDR3 coding sequence is TGTGCCACCAGCAGGGACAGGGGGCGCATCGGGGAGCTGTTTTTT. Its translation is CATSRDRGRIGELFF.

The chain has TRBV29-1 and TRBJ2-7; TRBD2 matches 9 bases. Germline-derived CDR1 and CDR2 are SQVTM and ANQGSEA. Trimming at V came to 3 bases and at J to 5 bases, leaving 11 bases not matched to a gene. The CDR3 totals 15 residues. The CDR3 spells CSVERTGGRANEQYF. In DNA form, the CDR3 reads TGCAGCGTTGAGCGTACGGGCGGGAGGGCCAACGAGCAGTACTTC.

This clone was counted once. The chain is built from TRBV6-5 and TRBJ2-5, with TRBD1 matching 9 bases. The germline V gene encodes CDR1 MNHEY and CDR2 SVGAGI. The CDR3 loop spans 15 amino acids. The J segment lost 1 base and the V segment lost 7 bases, leaving 7 bases of the junction unmatched. CDR3 DNA sequence: TGTGCCAGCACGGGACAGGGTTTGGGCCAAGAGACCCAGTACTTC. It codes for CASTGQGLGQETQYF.

The chain carries TRBV4-2 and TRBJ2-1, with a weak D call TRBD2 (6 bases). This CDR3 has 15 residues. Between the trimmed V and J ends, which lost 0 bases and 7 bases, there was a span of 13 bases. CDR1 and CDR2 (germline): LGHNA, YNFKEQ. CDR3 nucleotide sequence: TGTGCCAGCAGCCAAGACGGCCTAGCGAGAAATGAGCAGTTCTTC. This gives the protein CASSQDGLARNEQFF.

This clone was observed a single time. The V gene is TRBV18, the J gene TRBJ2-3, with TRBD1 identical over 9 bases. CDR1 KGHSH and CDR2 LQKENI come from the germline V gene. V trimming: 5 bases; J trimming: 3 bases; junction bases outside the gene matches: 9. The CDR3 is 16 amino acids. CDR3 nucleotide sequence: TGTGCCAGCTCATACGAACAGGGGGCAGGTACAGATACGCAGTATTTT. As protein: CASSYEQGAGTDTQYF.

This chain joins TRBV28 and TRBJ2-3; 8 bases line up with TRBD1. The CDR3 length is 17 residues. CDR1 is MDHEN and CDR2 is SYDVKM in the germline V gene. J lost 6 bases, V lost 5 bases, and 16 bases had no gene match. CDR3 DNA: TGTGCCAGCAGTCTCACCCCTCGAGAGACAGGGGTTGATACGCAGTATTTT. It codes for CASSLTPRETGVDTQYF.

The chain has TRBV2 and TRBJ1-5; maybe TRBD1 (6 bases). From germline, CDR1 is SNHLY and CDR2 FYNNEI. Deletions cut 3 bases from V and 7 bases from J, with 10 bases between. The CDR3 contains 13 residues. The CDR3 DNA follows: TGTGCCAGCAGTGAGGCAGGGGAACAGCCCCAGCATTTT. Translating it yields CASSEAGEQPQHF.

V and J are TRBV6-2 or TRBV6-3 and TRBJ2-5, with D possibly being TRBD1 (6 bases). The CDR3 loop spans 15 amino acids. Trimming took 2 bases from V and 4 from J, leaving 14 bases between them. The germline V gene encodes CDR1 MNHEY and CDR2 SVGEGT. CDR3 DNA sequence: TGTGCCAGCAGTTACCAATCGACAGGCAGAGAGACCCAGTACTTC. This gives the protein CASSYQSTGRETQYF.

This clone was detected only once. The chain is built from TRBV6-6 and TRBJ2-1; D gene unclear. Germline loops: CDR1 MNHNY, CDR2 SVGAGI (reference sequence). The CDR3 runs 14 residues. Trimming stripped 6 bases from V and 0 bases from J, with 9 bases between. The DNA of the CDR3 is TGTGCCAGCAGCGGAGAAAGCTCCTACAATGAGCAGTTCTTC. Translation: CASSGESSYNEQFF.

This clone came up once. This rearrangement joins TRBV30 to TRBJ2-7; 12 positions match TRBD2. This CDR3 region has 16 residues. CDR1 is GTSNPN and CDR2 is SVGIG in the germline V gene (reference sequence). This CDR3 reads CAFRPILAGGPAKQYF. The DNA of the CDR3 is TGTGCATTCCGACCTATTCTAGCGGGAGGGCCGGCGAAGCAGTACTTC.

This clone was seen only a few times. V and J are TRBV10-3 and TRBJ2-1; D is undetermined. Germline lookup yields CDR1 ENHRY and CDR2 SYGVKD. V lost 3 bases to trimming and J lost 0 bases, with 9 bases between them. The CDR3 contains 15 residues. CDR3 region: CAISEYTGSYNEQFF. The CDR3 DNA is TGTGCCATCAGTGAATATACGGGCTCCTACAATGAGCAGTTCTTC.

This clone was recorded only once. The rearrangement joins TRBV6-5 to TRBJ2-3; D remains unclear. CDR1 is MNHEY and CDR2 is SVGAGI in the germline V gene. The CDR3 runs to 14 residues. V gave up 5 bases and J gave up 4 bases, with 13 bases separating them. The CDR3 DNA sequence: TGTGCCAGCAGTATCTCCCACTTTGCAGATACGCAGTATTTT. Translated: CASSISHFADTQYF.